Listed here are 5 T cell receptor beta chains from one sample, sequenced in a study of T cell changes during pregnancy in multiple sclerosis. Sequencing used immunoSEQ multiplex PCR; TCRdb keeps in-frame clones, though not all of them. Of about 87,000 clones in the sample, just over 90% were seen once. Here the sequenced sample was peripheral blood, taken in the third trimester of pregnancy. Every receptor here comes from a female donor in good health, enrolled as a control in a pregnancy study.

The J gene is TRBJ2-1, the V gene TRBV6-1, with 7 bases matching TRBD1. V was pared by 2 bases and J by 6 bases, with 7 bases of the junction left unmatched. Germline V lookup: CDR1 MNHNS, CDR2 SASEGT. This CDR3 contains 15 residues. DNA of the CDR3: TGTGCCAGCAGTGAACAAGGAAAGGGGGCCAATGAGCAGTTCTTC. The encoded protein is CASSEQGKGANEQFF.

CDR3 protein: CASSRGQGAVGAFF. The CDR3 DNA sequence: TGTGCCAGCAGCCGGGGACAGGGGGCAGTGGGGGCTTTCTTT. The chain combines TRBV28 with TRBJ1-1; 12 bases agree with TRBD1. There are 14 residues in the CDR3. CDR1 is MDHEN, CDR2 SYDVKM, per germline. V was pared by 6 bases and J by 11 bases, with 10 bases of the junction left unmatched.

The chain combines TRBV4-2 with TRBJ2-7, with TRBD1 matching over 7 bases. Germline V gene data show CDR1 as LGHNA and CDR2 as YNFKEQ. This CDR3 contains 16 residues. J was trimmed by 7 bases and V by 2 bases; bases with no gene match: 14. The CDR3: CASSQSAAGGTREQYF. CDR3 DNA sequence: TGTGCCAGCAGCCAATCTGCGGCAGGGGGAACGAGGGAGCAGTACTTC.

The chain combines TRBV27 with TRBJ2-1; D possibly corresponds to TRBD1 (5 bases). The CDR3 is made up of 12 amino acids. The germline CDR1 and CDR2 sequences are MNHEY and SMNVEV (reference sequence). V was cut by 3 bases and J by 6 bases, with 6 bases left in between. CDR3 loop: CASSFRVNEQFF. The CDR3 DNA follows: TGTGCCAGCAGTTTCAGGGTCAATGAGCAGTTCTTC.

J is TRBJ2-5 and V is TRBV28; TRBD1 agrees at 7 bases. Germline CDR1 reads MDHEN; CDR2 reads SYDVKM. The CDR3 runs 14 residues. Trimming removed 7 bases from V and 2 bases from J; junction bases left unmatched: 7. The CDR3 spells CASNRQGMQETQYF. The CDR3 DNA follows: TGTGCCAGCAACAGACAGGGAATGCAAGAGACCCAGTACTTC.